A single sample gave rise to the 24 T cell receptor beta chains below, sequenced in a study of T cells in Graves' hyperthyroidism and ophthalmopathy. From RNA transcripts, TCR beta CDR3 regions were amplified. The HTBI primer set was used in a first-round RT-PCR of the TCR CDR3. TCRdb re-called the multiplex PCR reads with MiXCR, one entry per CDR3 protein. The sample lists some 570,000 distinct CDR3 sequences, 17% seen once, with about 16% in the top ten. Sequencing was done on a sample of blood. These receptors were obtained from a woman between 18 and 29 years old with Graves' ophthalmopathy.

The rearrangement uses TRBV18 and TRBJ2-5, with a weak D call TRBD1 (5 bases). CDR1 and CDR2 (germline): KGHSH, LQKENI. The CDR3 covers 16 residues. The V end lost 8 bases, the J end lost 0 bases, and 19 bases lay between the germline ends. Here the CDR3 DNA reads TGTGCCAGCGCCCCCCGGAGACAGATGTACCAAGAGACCCAGTACTTC. Translating it yields CASAPRRQMYQETQYF.

This clonotype has a count of ten or more. The chain has TRBV5-1 and TRBJ2-2; D remains unclear. V dropped 4 bases and J dropped 5 bases, with 12 bases sitting between them. Germline values: CDR1 SGHRS, CDR2 YFSETQ. This CDR3 has 14 residues. The CDR3 DNA sequence: TGCGCCAGCAGCCTTATTCTGGGGACCGGGGAGCTGTTTTTT. It encodes CASSLILGTGELFF.

This clonotype has ten or more counts. The chain has TRBV2 and TRBJ2-3; TRBD2 is a possible D gene (6 bases). The ends were cut back, 5 bases at V and 6 bases at J, with 9 bases in the middle. This CDR3 has 12 residues. The germline gives CDR1 SNHLY, CDR2 FYNNEI. The CDR3 DNA reads TGTGCCAGCAGTCGACTAGTCGATACGCAGTATTTT. Translated: CASSRLVDTQYF. Full variable domain (rest looked up from reference TRBV2 and TRBJ2-3): EPEVTQTPSHQVTQMGQEVILRCVPISNHLYFYWYRQILGQKVEFLVSFYNNEISEKSEIFDDQFSVERPDGSNFTLKIRSTKLEDSAMYFCASSRLVDTQYFGPGTRLTVL.

This clonotype showed up many times. The chain carries TRBV29-1 and TRBJ2-5; the D is unclear. CDR1 is SQVTM and CDR2 is ANQGSEA in the germline V gene. This CDR3 is built from 11 residues. Deletions cut 3 bases from V and 2 bases from J, with 4 bases between. The DNA for the CDR3 is TGCAGCGTTGAGCCTCAAGAGACCCAGTACTTC. Translating gives CSVEPQETQYF. Using reference TRBV29-1 and TRBJ2-5 for the parts outside the CDR3, the full variable domain is SAVISQKPSRDICQRGTSLTIQCQVDSQVTMMFWYRQQPGQSLTLIATANQGSEATYESGFVIDKFPISRPNLTFSTLTVSNMSPEDSSIYLCSVEPQETQYFGPGTRLLVL.

At least ten counts were recorded for this clonotype. The chain combines TRBV5-1 with TRBJ1-1; 9 bases are shared with TRBD1. CDR3 size: 14 residues. V trimming: 5 bases; J trimming: 6 bases; junction bases outside the gene matches: 8. Germline CDR1 reads SGHRS; CDR2 reads YFSETQ. Here the CDR3 reads CASSLGQGWPEAFF. CDR3 DNA sequence: TGCGCCAGCAGTCTGGGACAGGGTTGGCCTGAAGCTTTCTTT.

V usage is TRBV20-1 and J usage is TRBJ2-5, with D unclear. V was shortened by 6 bases and J by 2 bases, with 13 bases between the two germline ends. The CDR3 extends over 13 amino acids. Germline-derived CDR1 and CDR2 are DFQATT and SNEGSKA (reference sequence). The CDR3 protein is CSAEMGSQETQYF. CDR3 sequence (DNA): TGCAGTGCAGAGATGGGGTCACAAGAGACCCAGTACTTC.

This clonotype was detected many times. The chain joins TRBV7-2 to TRBJ1-1; TRBD1 is a possible D gene (5 bases). CDR3 length: 14 amino acids. V was cut by 4 bases and J by 2 bases, with 11 bases left in between. Germline V gene lookup returns CDR1 SGHTA and CDR2 FQGNSA. Here the CDR3 DNA reads TGTGCCAGCAGCTCCAATGGGGGTAACACTGAAGCTTTCTTT. This sequence encodes CASSSNGGNTEAFF.

This clonotype has a count of ten or more. V and J are TRBV28 and TRBJ2-7, with a weak D call TRBD2 (7 bases). The CDR3 contains 16 residues. The V gene lost 3 bases and the J gene lost 4 bases, with 19 bases spanning the gap. Per germline, CDR1 MDHEN and CDR2 SYDVKM. The CDR3 sequence: CASSLGGTKGWYEQYF. The CDR3 DNA follows: TGTGCCAGCAGTTTGGGGGGGACAAAGGGGTGGTACGAGCAGTACTTC.

Many counts were recorded for this clonotype. V is TRBV28 and J is TRBJ1-2, with no clear D. With 1 base removed from V and 5 bases from J, the gap between germline ends came to 5 bases. Germline values: CDR1 MDHEN, CDR2 SYDVKM. The CDR3 extends over 12 amino acids. CDR3 loop: CASSLSPYGYTF. CDR3 bases: TGTGCCAGCAGTTTATCCCCATATGGCTACACCTTC.

This clonotype was observed a handful of times. The chain carries TRBV7-9 and TRBJ2-2; D remains unclear. This CDR3 has 13 residues. With 5 bases removed from V and 3 bases from J, the gap between germline ends came to 7 bases. Germline V gene data show CDR1 as SEHNR and CDR2 as FQNEAQ (reference sequence). CDR3 nucleotide sequence: TGTGCCAGCAGCCTCGACTACACCGGGGAGCTGTTTTTT. Translated: CASSLDYTGELFF. Drawing the rest from reference TRBV7-9 and TRBJ2-2, the complete variable domain is DTGVSQNPRHKITKRGQNVTFRCDPISEHNRLYWYRQTLGQGPEFLTYFQNEAQLEKSRLLSDRFSAERPKGSFSTLEIQRTEQGDSAMYLCASSLDYTGELFFGEGSRLTVL.

As to this clonotype: The junction departs from the called germline gene at one end, perhaps through a read error. V is TRBV14 and J is TRBJ2-5; possible D gene TRBD2, 6 bases. Germline lookup yields CDR1 SGHDN and CDR2 FVKESK. This CDR3 is 15 amino acids long. Written as DNA, the CDR3 is TGTGTCAGCAGCCAAGCCGGGGGTTATCAAGAGACCCAGTACTTC. This encodes CVSSQAGGYQETQYF. Full variable domain (rest looked up from reference TRBV14 and TRBJ2-5): EAGVTQFPSHSVIEKGQTVTLRCDPISGHDNLYWYRRVMGKEIKFLLHFVKESKQDESGMPNNRFLAERTGGTYSTLKVQPAELEDSGVYFCVSSQAGGYQETQYFGPGTRLLVL.

This clonotype was seen repeatedly, ten times or more. The genes are TRBV28 and TRBJ2-1; D assignment may be TRBD1 or TRBD2 (5 bases each). The germline V and J ends were trimmed by 5 bases and 7 bases, with 21 bases remaining between them. The CDR3 length is 16 residues. Germline-derived CDR1 and CDR2 are MDHEN and SYDVKM. The CDR3 DNA follows: TGTGCCAGCAGTCTCCAGGACTGGGGGTCCTCTAATGAGCAGTTCTTC. Translating gives CASSLQDWGSSNEQFF.

This clonotype was seen only a few times. This sequence joins TRBV10-3 and TRBJ1-5, with D uncertain. Germline V gene sequence: CDR1 ENHRY, CDR2 SYGVKD. The germline V and J ends were trimmed by 5 bases and 0 bases, with 8 bases remaining between them. The CDR3 has 14 residues. CDR3 loop: CAISLGFSNQPQHF. Here the CDR3 DNA reads TGTGCCATCAGTTTGGGATTTAGCAATCAGCCCCAGCATTTT.

This clonotype was counted ten times or more. The CDR3 spells CASRDRGWYSPLHF. The CDR3 coding sequence is TGTGCCAGCAGGGACAGGGGGTGGTATTCACCCCTCCACTTT. This chain links TRBV6-1 with TRBJ1-6; 10 bases fit TRBD1. CDR1 and CDR2 (germline): MNHNS, SASEGT. Trimming took 6 bases from V and 8 from J; bases not matched to a gene: 4. This CDR3 has 14 residues.

In its sample, this clonotype was seen many times. The V call is TRBV27, the J call TRBJ2-7; D call uncertain. The V end was cut by 4 bases, the J end by 2 bases, with 12 bases between. CDR1 is MNHEY and CDR2 is SMNVEV in the germline V gene (reference sequence). This CDR3 is built from 14 residues. CDR3 sequence (DNA): TGTGCCAGCAGTTCCGGCCAGTTTCCCTACGAGCAGTACTTC. This codes for CASSSGQFPYEQYF.

This clonotype has a handful of counts. The rearrangement joins TRBV9 to TRBJ2-5; the D is unclear. The germline V gene encodes CDR1 SGDLS and CDR2 YYNGEE. Trimming pared 3 bases from V and 0 bases from J, leaving 12 bases between. This CDR3 is 15 amino acids long. The CDR3 sequence: CASSGILGNQETQYF. In nucleotides, the CDR3 is TGTGCCAGCAGCGGCATACTGGGTAACCAAGAGACCCAGTACTTC.

This clonotype was counted ten times or more. V usage is TRBV12-3 or TRBV12-4 and J usage is TRBJ2-2, with D unclear. CDR3 length: 13 amino acids. Trimming left V 7 bases short and J 7 bases short, with 13 bases between. The CDR3 sequence is CASTSGVGGELFF. CDR3 bases: TGTGCCAGCACCAGTGGGGTGGGCGGGGAGCTGTTTTTT.

The V call is TRBV6-1, the J call TRBJ2-7, with 8 bases fitting TRBD1. Germline V gene sequence: CDR1 MNHNS, CDR2 SASEGT. V trimming: 6 bases; J trimming: 6 bases; junction bases outside the gene matches: 16. This CDR3 is built from 16 residues. CDR3 nucleotides: TGTGCCAGCAGAGGACAGGGTTCAGTAAGGATCGGCGAGCAGTACTTC. Translating it yields CASRGQGSVRIGEQYF.

This clonotype has a count of ten or more. V usage is TRBV7-3 and J usage is TRBJ2-5; 7 bases agree with TRBD2. Per germline, CDR1 SGHTA and CDR2 FQGTGA. The J segment lost 5 bases and the V segment lost 4 bases, leaving 4 bases of the junction unmatched. The CDR3 has 13 residues. Written as DNA, the CDR3 is TGTGCCAGCAGCTCCGGGAGGCGGGAGACCCAGTACTTC. This gives the protein CASSSGRRETQYF. Supplemented by reference TRBV7-3 and TRBJ2-5, the full variable domain reads GAGVSQTPSNKVTEKGKYVELRCDPISGHTALYWYRQSLGQGPEFLIYFQGTGAADDSGLPNDRFFAVRPEGSVSTLKIQRTERGDSAVYLCASSSGRRETQYFGPGTRLLVL.

This clonotype appeared many times. The V and J genes are TRBV20-1 and TRBJ2-7, with 7 bases identical to TRBD2. Germline trimming cut 0 bases from V and 3 bases from J; bases unmatched to any gene: 2. The length of the CDR3 is 13 residues. Germline V gene lookup returns CDR1 DFQATT and CDR2 SNEGSKA (reference sequence). CDR3 DNA: TGCAGTGCTAGAGATCGGACTAGCTACGAGCAGTACTTC. Protein sequence: CSARDRTSYEQYF.

This clonotype has just a few counts. J is TRBJ1-6 and V is TRBV9; unclear D gene. In germline, CDR1 is SGDLS, CDR2 YYNGEE. The CDR3 runs to 13 residues. V lost 0 bases, J lost 7 bases, and 5 bases lay in between. The CDR3 DNA follows: TGTGCCAGCAGCGTAGAAGGCAATTCACCCCTCCACTTT. Amino acid sequence: CASSVEGNSPLHF.

As concerns this clonotype: With a much larger clone just one base away, this may be a read error. This chain connects TRBV10-3 to TRBJ1-6; 7 nucleotides agree with TRBD1. This CDR3 is built from 13 residues. The V and J ends lost 6 bases and 10 bases, in that order; junction bases with no gene match: 6. Germline CDR1 and CDR2: ENHRY and SYGVKD. The CDR3 sequence: CAIRGTELSPLHF. DNA for the CDR3: TGTGCCATCAGGGGGACAGAGCTGTCACCCCTCCACTTT.

The chain is built from TRBV25-1 and TRBJ2-7; no clear D. The V end lost 4 bases, the J end lost 3 bases, and 10 bases lay between the germline ends. CDR3 size: 13 residues. Germline V lookup: CDR1 MGHDK, CDR2 SYGVNS. CDR3 coding DNA: TGTGCCAGCAGTGGACAACGAATCTACGAGCAGTACTTC. It specifies CASSGQRIYEQYF.

This clonotype appeared once. This sequence joins TRBV28 and TRBJ1-6, with D perhaps matching TRBD1 (6 bases). With 6 bases removed from V and 8 bases from J, the gap between germline ends came to 17 bases. CDR1 and CDR2 (germline): MDHEN, SYDVKM. The CDR3 is 15 amino acids. CDR3 loop: CASRFIGQLYSPLHF. The CDR3 bases are TGTGCCAGCAGATTTATCGGACAGTTATATTCACCCCTCCACTTT.